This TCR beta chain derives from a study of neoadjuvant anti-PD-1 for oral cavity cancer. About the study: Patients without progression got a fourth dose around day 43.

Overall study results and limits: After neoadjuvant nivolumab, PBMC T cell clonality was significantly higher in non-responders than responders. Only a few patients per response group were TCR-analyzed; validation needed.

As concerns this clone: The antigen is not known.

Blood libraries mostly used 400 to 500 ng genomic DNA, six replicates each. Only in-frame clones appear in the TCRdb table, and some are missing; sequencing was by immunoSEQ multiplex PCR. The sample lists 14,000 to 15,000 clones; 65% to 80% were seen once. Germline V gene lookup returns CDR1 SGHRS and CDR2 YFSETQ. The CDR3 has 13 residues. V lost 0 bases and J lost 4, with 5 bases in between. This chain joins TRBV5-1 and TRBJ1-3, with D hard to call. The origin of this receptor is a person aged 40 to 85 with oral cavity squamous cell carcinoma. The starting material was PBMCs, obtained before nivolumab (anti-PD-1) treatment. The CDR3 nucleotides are TGCGCCAGCAGCTTGGAGTCCGGAAACACCATATATTTT. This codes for CASSLESGNTIYF.